This T cell receptor (beta chain) was recorded in a study of OX40 agonist ivuxolimab in advanced cancers. Regarding the study in general: Ivuxolimab was an agonistic, fully human IgG2 monoclonal antibody directed against OX40 (CD134), a costimulatory receptor. Intravenous ivuxolimab was administered to patients every 2 weeks at six dose levels: 0.01, 0.1, 0.3, 1.5, 3 and 10 mg/kg. Among the 50 to 55 dose-escalation patients, some 19 had hepatocellular carcinoma, approximately 15 melanoma, 9 renal cell carcinoma and 9 head and neck cancer. The dose-escalation cohort was 82.7% male with a mean age of approximately 60 years, ranging from about 20 to 80. Prior anti-PD-1, anti-PD-L1 or anti-CTLA-4 therapy was permitted, and about two fifths of dose-escalation patients had received checkpoint inhibitors. Partial responses occurred in three dose-escalation patients: two with cutaneous melanoma and one with hepatocellular carcinoma. Peripheral TCRbeta sequencing aimed to test whether ivuxolimab altered TCR sequence diversity and caused clonal T-cell expansion. The paper covers the monotherapy dose-escalation part of the phase I ivuxolimab trial, which included N of about 50 patients. Study-wide findings and limitations: In the 0.1-3.0 mg/kg groups, partial responders had among the lowest normalized peripheral clonal expansion, particularly in CD8+ T cells. After ivuxolimab, more expanded clones were found on average in CD8+ T cells than in CD4+ T cells. At doses of 0.1 to 3.0 mg/kg, clonal expansion of both CD4+ and CD8+ blood T cells was observed from baseline to week 6. Which antigens the clonally expanded peripheral T cells were specific for was not determined. Low levels of normalized T-cell clonal expansion were also seen in some patients who did not respond.

The germline V gene yields MGHRA for CDR1 and YSYEKL for CDR2. The junction shows trimming of 3 bases on V and 3 bases on J, plus 17 bases between the germline ends. The CDR3 numbers 16 residues from cysteine through phenylalanine. CDR3 DNA is the only sequence kept; it has 48 bases, read in frame from the first base. This clone was recorded only once. Its antigen is not yet known. Base qualities are missing; no much larger clone stands one base away. Patients with autoimmune disease history or receiving systemic immunosuppression were excluded from the trial. Peripheral blood for TCR sequencing was drawn from every dose cohort at baseline, at cycle 4 day 1 and at cycle 7 day 1. Samples came from an open-label, multicenter, first-in-human phase I dose-escalation trial of ivuxolimab. Adults with locally advanced or metastatic head and neck squamous cell, hepatocellular, melanoma or renal cell carcinoma were enrolled in the trial. CD4+ and CD8+ T cells were sorted separately from peripheral blood before TCR sequencing.

For sequencing of the TCRbeta CDR3 region, genomic DNA was extracted from the sorted cells. TCRbeta CDR3 regions were sequenced using the immunoSEQ Assay. In its TCRdb copy, this immuneACCESS table keeps in-frame sequences only and misses some clones. Where compared with another copy, unresolved V genes explain less than half of these, and the others have no known cause. For this sample the table gives about 100,000 clones, of which around 94% were detected only once. Of the sample, approximately 2.4% is held by the ten largest clones. The sample here was CD4+ or CD8+ T cells sorted from blood, taken in a trial of the OX40 agonist ivuxolimab. The sequence joins TRBV4-1 to TRBJ1-2; the D segment cannot be called with confidence. The sequence derives from an adult with an advanced solid tumor such as melanoma, head and neck, liver or kidney cancer. CDR3 region: CASSHKAIRTDYGYTF. At the DNA level, the sequence is TGCGCCAGCAGCCACAAAGCCATAAGGACTGACTATGGCTACACCTTC.